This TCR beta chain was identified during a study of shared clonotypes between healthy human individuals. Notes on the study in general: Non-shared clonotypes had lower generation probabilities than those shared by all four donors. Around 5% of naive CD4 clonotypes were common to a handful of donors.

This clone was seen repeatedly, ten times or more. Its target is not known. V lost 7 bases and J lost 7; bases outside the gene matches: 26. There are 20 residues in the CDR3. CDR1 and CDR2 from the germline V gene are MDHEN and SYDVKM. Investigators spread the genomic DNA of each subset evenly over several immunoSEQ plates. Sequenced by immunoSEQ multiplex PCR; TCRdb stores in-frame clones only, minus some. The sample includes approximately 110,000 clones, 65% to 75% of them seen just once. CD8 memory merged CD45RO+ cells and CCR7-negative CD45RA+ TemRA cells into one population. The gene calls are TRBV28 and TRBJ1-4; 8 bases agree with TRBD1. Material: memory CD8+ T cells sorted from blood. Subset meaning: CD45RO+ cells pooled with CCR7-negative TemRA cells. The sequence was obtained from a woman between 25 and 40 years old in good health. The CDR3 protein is CASIPGWGTGSHSSGEKLFF. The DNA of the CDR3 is TGTGCCAGCATCCCCGGCTGGGGGACAGGAAGTCACAGTTCCGGTGAAAAACTGTTTTTT. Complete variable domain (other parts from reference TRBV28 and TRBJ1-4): DVKVTQSSRYLVKRTGEKVFLECVQDMDHENMFWYRQDPGLGLRLIYFSYDVKMKEKGDIPEGYSVSREKKERFSLILESASTNQTSMYLCASIPGWGTGSHSSGEKLFFGSGTQLSVL.